These 31 T cell receptor beta chains were all obtained from the same sample, sequenced in a study of regulatory T cells in long-lasting Graves disease. Specified time point: persistent/refractory GD, antithyroid drugs over 5 years with positive TRAb. Generation of the TCR library employed RNA extracted from PBMCs. Through Arm-PCR of CDR3 regions and iRepertoire HTBI primers, TCR beta libraries were built. MiXCR, applied by TCRdb to the multiplex PCR reads, yields one record per CDR3 protein. The sample yields about 430,000 distinct CDR3 sequences, under 25% seen once. Sample: peripheral blood mononuclear cells (PBMCs), taken when the disease was refractory, from a patient treated with antithyroid drugs. The receptors were gathered from a female donor with Graves disease.

This clonotype was detected ten times or more. V usage is TRBV3-1 and J usage is TRBJ2-7; TRBD2 matches 7 bases. V lost 4 bases and J lost 2; bases outside the gene matches: 8. The CDR3 covers 15 residues. Germline loops: CDR1 LGHDT, CDR2 YNNKEL (reference sequence). The chain's CDR3 is CASSRRLADTYEQYF. The CDR3 bases are TGTGCCAGCAGCCGGAGACTAGCTGACACCTACGAGCAGTACTTC.

The gene calls are TRBV6-2 or TRBV6-3 and TRBJ2-1; TRBD2 matches 9 bases. Germline CDR1 reads MNHEY; CDR2 reads SVGEGT. The CDR3 has 17 residues. Trimming at V came to 6 bases and at J to 3 bases, leaving 12 bases not matched to a gene. Here the CDR3 reads CASRIFRKREDYNEQFF. CDR3 in DNA: TGTGCCAGCAGGATCTTCCGCAAGCGGGAGGACTACAATGAGCAGTTCTTC.

This clonotype was observed a handful of times. The V gene is TRBV29-1, the J gene TRBJ2-2; D ambiguous. Looked up from germline, CDR1 is SQVTM and CDR2 is ANQGSEA. The CDR3 extends over 13 amino acids. V lost 4 bases, J lost 3 bases, and 9 bases lay in between. The CDR3 DNA reads TGCAGCGTTGGGGGATATGACACCGGGGAGCTGTTTTTT. It specifies CSVGGYDTGELFF.

This clonotype showed up just a few times. The V and J genes are TRBV9 and TRBJ2-7; TRBD1 matches at 8 bases. The CDR3 consists of 14 residues. With 3 bases clipped from V and 3 bases from J, the junction kept 5 bases outside the gene matches. Germline V CDR1 and CDR2: SGDLS, YYNGEE. CDR3 amino acids: CASSGPGGGYEQYF. The CDR3 DNA reads TGTGCCAGCAGCGGCCCAGGGGGCGGCTACGAGCAGTACTTC.

Of note for this clonotype: This clone may be a read error of a much larger clone one base away. Given the absence of the conserved phenylalanine or tryptophan at the CDR3 end, a read error is likely. The gene calls are TRBV10-3 and TRBJ1-2, with 9 bases aligning to TRBD1. Germline V lookup: CDR1 ENHRY, CDR2 SYGVKD. V trimming: 7 bases; J trimming: 9 bases; junction bases outside the gene matches: 15. The CDR3 totals 15 residues. The CDR3 reads CAIMERGQGLLSYTL. The CDR3 nucleotides are TGTGCCATCATGGAGAGGGGACAGGGTCTTTTAAGCTACACCCTC.

The V gene is TRBV6-1, the J gene TRBJ2-3; D may be TRBD2 (5 bases). The V and J ends lost 6 bases and 2 bases respectively, with 6 bases between them. There are 12 residues in the CDR3. Germline V lookup: CDR1 MNHNS, CDR2 SASEGT. CDR3 loop: CASRDFTDTQYF. As DNA, the CDR3 is TGTGCCAGCAGGGACTTCACAGATACGCAGTATTTT.

This chain uses TRBV5-1 with TRBJ1-2, with D uncertain. The CDR3 sequence is 16 residues long. Germline CDR1 is SGHRS and CDR2 is YFSETQ. V was pared by 0 bases and J by 8 bases, with 20 bases between. The CDR3 region is CASSLGVNSEPPGYTF. The CDR3 coding sequence is TGCGCCAGCAGCTTGGGCGTTAACAGTGAACCGCCGGGCTACACCTTC.

The chain uses TRBV16 and TRBJ2-7; 8 nucleotides agree with TRBD1. V shed 7 bases and J 3 bases; nucleotides not matched to a gene: 14. Per the germline V gene, CDR1 is KGHSY and CDR2 is FQNENV. There are 16 residues in the CDR3. CDR3 sequence: CASTTRPGQEIYEQYF. The CDR3 DNA is TGTGCCAGCACCACTAGACCGGGACAGGAGATCTACGAGCAGTACTTC.

As to this clonotype: A read error is possible here, since a much larger clone lies one base away. V is TRBV7-9 and J is TRBJ2-5; maybe TRBD2 (5 bases). CDR3 length: 15 residues. Germline values: CDR1 SEHNR, CDR2 FQNEAQ (reference sequence). The CDR3 reads CTSSPTTEAGETQYF. The CDR3 DNA sequence: TGTACCAGCAGCCCAACTACAGAGGCGGGAGAGACCCAGTACTTC.

This clonotype was counted ten times or more. J is TRBJ1-2 and V is TRBV27; D is perhaps TRBD1 (6 bases). The CDR3 totals 12 residues. Per the germline V gene, CDR1 is MNHEY and CDR2 is SMNVEV (reference sequence). The V and J ends lost 8 bases and 6 bases respectively, with 13 bases between them. The CDR3 bases are TGTGCCAGCGGCCGGGACATTCATGGCTACACCTTC. This encodes CASGRDIHGYTF.

The chain employs TRBV20-1 and TRBJ2-5, with D unclear. Germline V gene lookup returns CDR1 DFQATT and CDR2 SNEGSKA (reference sequence). V lost 3 bases and J lost 2, with 13 bases in between. This CDR3 comprises 14 residues. This CDR3 is CSARSTLGQETQYF. The CDR3 DNA is TGCAGTGCTAGGTCAACATTGGGGCAAGAGACCCAGTACTTC.

The count of this clonotype is one. This may be a read error: a much more frequent sequence differs by one nucleotide. J is TRBJ2-7 and V is TRBV6-5; D tentatively fits TRBD1 or TRBD2 (5 bases each). The CDR3 totals 13 residues. The germline gives CDR1 MNHEY, CDR2 SVGAGI. V was clipped by 2 bases and J by 3 bases, with 8 bases between them. CDR3 bases: TGTGCCAGCAGTTACGGGGCGGGCTACGAGCAGTACTTC. It is translated as CASSYGAGYEQYF.

This clonotype was counted many times. V is TRBV5-1 and J is TRBJ2-7; D is unclear. CDR3 length: 15 amino acids. V gave up 0 bases and J gave up 2 bases, with 12 bases separating them. From germline, CDR1 is SGHRS and CDR2 YFSETQ. CDR3 nucleotide sequence: TGCGCCAGCAGCTTGGACCCGAAGGCGGCCTACGAGCAGTACTTC. Protein sequence: CASSLDPKAAYEQYF.

This clonotype was counted a few times. This sequence joins TRBV20-1 and TRBJ1-4; no clear D. V lost 4 bases to trimming and J lost 5 bases, with 14 bases between them. CDR3 size: 14 residues. From germline, CDR1 is DFQATT and CDR2 SNEGSKA (reference sequence). The CDR3 spells CSANRWGTNEKLFF. The CDR3 DNA follows: TGCAGTGCTAATAGATGGGGAACCAATGAAAAACTGTTTTTT.

The table lists this clonotype with many counts. This rearrangement joins TRBV7-2 to TRBJ2-5; possible D gene TRBD2, 5 bases. The CDR3 length is 15 residues. Trimming removed 3 bases from V and 0 bases from J, with 11 bases in between. CDR1 is SGHTA and CDR2 is FQGNSA in the germline V gene. The CDR3 sequence is CASSFVAGDQETQYF. The CDR3 DNA follows: TGTGCCAGCAGCTTCGTGGCGGGCGACCAAGAGACCCAGTACTTC.

This clonotype was seen ten or more times. This rearrangement joins TRBV2 to TRBJ1-1; D gene ambiguous. CDR1 and CDR2 (germline): SNHLY, FYNNEI. Trimming cost V 2 bases and J 0 bases, with 4 bases left between them. This CDR3 has 13 residues. The CDR3 nucleotides read TGTGCCAGCAGTGAAAGGGTGAACACTGAAGCTTTCTTT. It translates to CASSERVNTEAFF.

This chain links TRBV20-1 with TRBJ2-7; TRBD1 matches at 9 bases. Looked up from germline, CDR1 is DFQATT and CDR2 is SNEGSKA (reference sequence). CDR3 length equals 17 residues. Trimming removed 4 bases from V and 7 bases from J; junction bases left unmatched: 20. CDR3 amino acids: CSANPLPTGGRSQEQYF. The CDR3 coding sequence is TGCAGTGCTAACCCCCTTCCAACAGGGGGCAGAAGTCAGGAGCAGTACTTC.

The sample holds a few counts of this clonotype. V and J are TRBV20-1 and TRBJ1-5; 7 nucleotides align to TRBD1. The germline gives CDR1 DFQATT, CDR2 SNEGSKA (reference sequence). V trimming: 4 bases; J trimming: 1 base; junction bases outside the gene matches: 4. The CDR3 has 14 amino acids. The CDR3 region is CSAKTGQSNQPQHF. The CDR3 nucleotides are TGCAGTGCTAAGACGGGACAGAGCAATCAGCCCCAGCATTTT.

At least ten counts were recorded for this clonotype. The rearrangement uses TRBV28 and TRBJ2-7; 10 bases fit TRBD1. The CDR3 totals 15 residues. Trimming at V came to 5 bases and at J to 2 bases, leaving 6 bases not matched to a gene. Germline-derived CDR1 and CDR2 are MDHEN and SYDVKM. The CDR3 region has the DNA TGTGCCAGCAGTCTAACCGGGACAGGGGCCTACGAGCAGTACTTC. As protein: CASSLTGTGAYEQYF.

Many counts were recorded for this clonotype. The chain uses TRBV6-1 and TRBJ1-1; no clear D gene. The CDR3 sequence is 14 residues long. CDR1 and CDR2 from the germline V gene are MNHNS and SASEGT. Trimming removed 0 bases at V and 5 bases at J, with 10 bases between. In nucleotides, the CDR3 is TGTGCCAGCAGTGAAGCGCATAAGAGAACTGAAGCTTTCTTT. This translates into CASSEAHKRTEAFF.

This clonotype was detected only a few times. The genes are TRBV9 and TRBJ2-5; TRBD2 agrees at 7 bases. After removal of 0 bases from V and 5 bases from J, the junction contained 10 bases not matched to a gene. In germline, CDR1 is SGDLS, CDR2 YYNGEE. CDR3 size: 16 residues. The CDR3 DNA reads as TGTGCCAGCAGCGTAGCTTCTGCTCTGGGGGGGGAGACCCAGTACTTC. Translated: CASSVASALGGETQYF.

This clonotype was counted a few times. The rearrangement uses TRBV19 and TRBJ1-4; D perhaps matches TRBD1 (6 bases). This CDR3 has 14 amino acids. The V gene lost 6 bases and the J gene lost 7 bases, with 15 bases spanning the gap. Germline values: CDR1 LNHDA, CDR2 SQIVND (reference sequence). CDR3 region: CASRGTGLGEKLFF. CDR3 nucleotide sequence: TGTGCCAGTAGAGGAACAGGGTTGGGTGAAAAACTGTTTTTT. Supplemented by reference TRBV19 and TRBJ1-4, the full variable domain reads DGGITQSPKYLFRKEGQNVTLSCEQNLNHDAMYWYRQDPGQGLRLIYYSQIVNDFQKGDIAEGYSVSREKKESFPLTVTSAQKNPTAFYLCASRGTGLGEKLFFGSGTQLSVL.

This clonotype was detected a few times. The chain links TRBV9 to TRBJ1-1; 7 positions match TRBD1. Per the germline V gene, CDR1 is SGDLS and CDR2 is YYNGEE. This CDR3 comprises 15 residues. With V trimmed by 0 bases and J by 3 bases, 5 bases remained unmatched. The CDR3, as DNA: TGTGCCAGCAGCGTAGGGGGGGACAGCGACACTGAAGCTTTCTTT. It codes for CASSVGGDSDTEAFF.

The V gene is TRBV29-1, the J gene TRBJ2-2; D gene uncertain. V lost 4 bases and J lost 2, with 8 bases in between. This CDR3 has 13 residues. Looked up from germline, CDR1 is SQVTM and CDR2 is ANQGSEA. Here the CDR3 reads CSVARTNTGELFF. CDR3 DNA: TGCAGCGTTGCACGAACAAACACCGGGGAGCTGTTTTTT.

This sequence joins TRBV6-1 and TRBJ1-2; D is possibly TRBD1 (5 bases). This CDR3 region has 13 residues. Germline values: CDR1 MNHNS, CDR2 SASEGT. V lost 8 bases and J lost 4, with 14 bases in between. CDR3 sequence (DNA): TGTGCCAGCGTACCTCGGGGGACCTATGGCTACACCTTC. Encoded protein: CASVPRGTYGYTF.

This clonotype was seen at least ten times. The rearrangement uses TRBV28 and TRBJ2-7; D is perhaps TRBD2 (6 bases). Trimming left V 2 bases short and J 6 bases short, with 17 bases between. Looked up from germline, CDR1 is MDHEN and CDR2 is SYDVKM. This CDR3 is built from 15 residues. This chain's CDR3 is CASSLGDSRRGEQYF. The CDR3 region has the DNA TGTGCCAGCAGTTTAGGGGACTCCCGGCGGGGCGAGCAGTACTTC.

This clonotype was picked up many times. The rearrangement uses TRBV6-1 and TRBJ2-7; a weak D match, TRBD1 (6 bases). V was shortened by 6 bases and J by 2 bases, with 11 bases between the two germline ends. In germline, CDR1 is MNHNS, CDR2 SASEGT. The CDR3 runs 13 residues. CDR3 sequence: CASSRQVPYEQYF. The CDR3 DNA is TGTGCCAGCAGCAGACAGGTCCCCTACGAGCAGTACTTC.

This chain connects TRBV2 to TRBJ2-3, with 8 bases aligning to TRBD1. Germline values: CDR1 SNHLY, CDR2 FYNNEI. J was trimmed by 5 bases and V by 2 bases; bases with no gene match: 15. CDR3 length: 18 residues. This chain's CDR3 is CASSERGGTGLQGDTQYF. CDR3 in DNA: TGTGCCAGCAGTGAAAGAGGGGGGACAGGTCTCCAGGGAGATACGCAGTATTTT.

This clonotype was counted a few times. A much larger clone differs from this one at a single base, so this may be a read error. J is TRBJ2-2 and V is TRBV2; the D is unclear. Looked up from germline, CDR1 is SNHLY and CDR2 is FYNNEI. There are 16 residues in the CDR3. The CDR3 region has the DNA TGTACCAGCAGTGCATCTGAACCACATACTACCGGGGAGCTGTTTTTT. This sequence encodes CTSSASEPHTTGELFF.

This clonotype was picked up one time. The conserved phenylalanine or tryptophan is not found at the CDR3 terminus, so this likely reflects a read error. This chain uses TRBV28 with TRBJ2-5; a possible D gene is TRBD2 (6 bases). The CDR3 runs to 13 residues. The ends were cut back, 6 bases at V and 2 bases at J, with 10 bases in the middle. CDR1 is MDHEN, CDR2 SYDVKM, per germline. CDR3 nucleotide sequence: TGTGCCAGCAGCCTTAGCGGACAAGAGACCCAGTACCTC. Translation gives CASSLSGQETQYL.

The CDR3 loop is CAWSVKTSGIRKLGYEQYF. The CDR3 nucleotides are TGTGCCTGGAGTGTAAAAACTAGCGGGATAAGGAAGCTGGGCTACGAGCAGTACTTC. The chain carries TRBV30 and TRBJ2-7; 10 bases match TRBD2. V lost 0 bases to trimming and J lost 3 bases; unmatched junction nucleotides: 17. This CDR3 region has 19 residues. Germline V gene data show CDR1 as GTSNPN and CDR2 as SVGIG (reference sequence).